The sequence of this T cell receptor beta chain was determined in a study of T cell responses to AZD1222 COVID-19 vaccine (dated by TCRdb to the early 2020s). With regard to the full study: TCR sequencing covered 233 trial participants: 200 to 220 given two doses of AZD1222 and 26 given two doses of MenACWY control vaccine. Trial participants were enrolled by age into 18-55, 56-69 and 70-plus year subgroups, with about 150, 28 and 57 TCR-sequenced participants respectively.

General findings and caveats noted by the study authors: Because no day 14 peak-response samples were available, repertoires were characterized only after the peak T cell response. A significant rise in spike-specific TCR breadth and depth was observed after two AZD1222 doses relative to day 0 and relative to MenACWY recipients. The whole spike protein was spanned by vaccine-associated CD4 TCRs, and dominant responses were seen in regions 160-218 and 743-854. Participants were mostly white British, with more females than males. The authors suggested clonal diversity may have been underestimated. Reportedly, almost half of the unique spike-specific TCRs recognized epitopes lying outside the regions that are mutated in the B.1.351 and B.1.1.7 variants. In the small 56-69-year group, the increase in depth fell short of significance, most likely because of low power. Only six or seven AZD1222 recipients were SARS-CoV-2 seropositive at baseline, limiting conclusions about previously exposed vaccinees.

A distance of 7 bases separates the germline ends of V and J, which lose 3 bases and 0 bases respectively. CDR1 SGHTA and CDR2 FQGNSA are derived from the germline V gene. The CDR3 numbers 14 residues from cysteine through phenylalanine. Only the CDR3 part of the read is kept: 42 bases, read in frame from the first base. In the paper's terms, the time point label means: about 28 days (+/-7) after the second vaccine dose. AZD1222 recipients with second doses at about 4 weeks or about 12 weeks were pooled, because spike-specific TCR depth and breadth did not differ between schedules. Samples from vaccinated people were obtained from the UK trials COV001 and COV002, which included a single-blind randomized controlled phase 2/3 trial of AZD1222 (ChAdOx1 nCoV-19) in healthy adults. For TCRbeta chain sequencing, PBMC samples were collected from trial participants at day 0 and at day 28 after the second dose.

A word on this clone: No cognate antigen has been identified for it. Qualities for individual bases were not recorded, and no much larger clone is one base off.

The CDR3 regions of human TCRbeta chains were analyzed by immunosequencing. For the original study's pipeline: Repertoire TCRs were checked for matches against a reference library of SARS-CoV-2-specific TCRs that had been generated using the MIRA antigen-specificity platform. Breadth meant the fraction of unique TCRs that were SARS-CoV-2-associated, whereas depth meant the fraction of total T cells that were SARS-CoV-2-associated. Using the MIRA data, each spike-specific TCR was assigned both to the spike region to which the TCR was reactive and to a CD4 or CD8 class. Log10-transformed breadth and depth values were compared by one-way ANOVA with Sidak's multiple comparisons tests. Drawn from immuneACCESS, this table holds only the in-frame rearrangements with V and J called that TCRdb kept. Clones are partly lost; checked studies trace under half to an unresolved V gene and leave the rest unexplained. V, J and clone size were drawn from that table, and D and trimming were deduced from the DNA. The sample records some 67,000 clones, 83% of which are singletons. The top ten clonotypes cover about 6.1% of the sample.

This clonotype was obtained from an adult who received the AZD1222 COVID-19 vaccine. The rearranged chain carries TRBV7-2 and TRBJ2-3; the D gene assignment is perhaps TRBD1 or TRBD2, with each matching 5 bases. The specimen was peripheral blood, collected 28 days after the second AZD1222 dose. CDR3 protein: CASSLGDSTDTQYF. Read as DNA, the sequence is TGTGCCAGCAGCTTGGGGGACAGCACAGATACGCAGTATTTT.